This TCR beta chain was retrieved from a study of cytomegalovirus exposure and HLA in healthy donors (dated by TCRdb to the late 2010s). Some background on the complete study: According to an earlier analysis of 550 to 700 of the donors, roughly 180 million T cells yielded 117 million unique TCR beta sequences and less than 300 Gb of sequence data. To predict cytomegalovirus infection status, the study brought together high-throughput TCR immunosequencing, statistical association of individual TCRs with disease status, and machine learning. Alongside the repertoire data, information on donor age, sex, ethnicity and CMV serostatus was compiled. Among approximately 370 genotyped donors of the cohort, an average of about 220,000 unique TCR beta nucleotide sequences was sequenced per donor, of which roughly 17% were non-productive. An earlier analysis of approximately 640 of the donors applied high-throughput TCR beta sequencing to assess whether each TCR beta V gene segment acted as functional or pseudogenic. The T cell repertoires of under 700 subjects were profiled by immunosequencing and related to cytomegalovirus serostatus. The number of donors typed differed by locus, with about 629-640 for A, B, C, DRB1 and DQB1, around 500 for DQA1, 600 to 610 for DPA1, and around 430 for DPB1. Besides the first cohort of approximately 670 subjects, a separate validation cohort made up of 90 to 150 different subjects was used. All discovery cohort repertoires had been generated on a single sequencing platform. To study patterns of TCR occurrence, a later analysis re-analyzed previously published TCR beta repertoires from around 660 donors and added high-resolution HLA genotyping. Of the approximately 400 genotyped donors, approximately 81% were placed in the genetic ancestry cluster associated with self-reported Caucasian donors. The later analysis used no new phenotypic data to find candidate immune exposures, relying instead on TCR beta sequences and their occurrence across donors. Four to six DR-DQ haplotypes were handled as single units for association and clustering, since linkage in the cohort was strong. The study was designed to test whether signatures of past pathogen exposure could be identified by cataloging public T cell receptors. A later genetic analysis used genome-wide SNP genotypes for about 65% of the 666 donors, treating that subset as a discovery cohort. HLA typing included class I and class II loci at four-digit resolution. An early release covering about 600 HLA-typed donors comprised approximately 300 gigabases of sequencing data and approximately 85 million unique TCR sequences. Overall study results and their limits: While some public TCRs were present in many individuals, most TCR sequences turned up only very rarely across donors. Because HLA typing was missing for some donors at each locus, association tests included only the typed subset. An association between a missense DCLRE1C variant and V-gene and J-gene trimming of TCR beta chains was found in a later genetic analysis and replicated in an independent cohort. The classifier was reported to diagnose cytomegalovirus status with high specificity and sensitivity in both the original and validation cohorts. Specific HLA alleles were associated with 16,951 TCR beta sequences at a false discovery rate of 0.05 in a later analysis. In a later analysis, TCR association rates were found to vary across HLA loci, with the most associated TCRs seen for DRB1 alleles and the fewest for HLA-C alleles. According to a later genetic analysis, donors in an Asian-associated ancestry cluster had fewer N-insertions in productive TCRs than the approximately 690-donor mean. The authors suggested that the approach could potentially be extended to other disease states and immunological phenotypes. The study listed approximately 150 TCR beta chains as associated with cytomegalovirus. In an earlier analysis of more than 500 of the donors, most TCR beta V segments appeared in productive rearrangements about 87% or about 30% of the time, broadly matching IMGT annotations. A few of the identified cytomegalovirus-associated TCR beta chains were confirmed in vitro to be specific for cytomegalovirus antigens. The presence/absence analyses assumed that sequencing depth was roughly uniform across donors, and that assumption may not be true. A later analysis found that most CMV-associated TCR beta chains appeared HLA-restricted, with HLA associations seemingly driven largely by CMV exposure. Correlated functional status among segregating V segments might reflect linkage disequilibrium, but an unknown experimental factor could not be ruled out. Immune exposure information for the cohort was limited to CMV serostatus. A later analysis found that HLA-associated TCR beta chains were more clonally expanded and had lower generation probabilities than equally common non-associated chains. Strong co-occurrence of HLA alleles, especially DR and DQ, made assigning TCR associations to individual alleles difficult. A further reported finding was that TCR beta sequences accurately predicted the HLA-A and HLA-B alleles for most subjects in the first cohort. The sequencing pipeline was judged likely to have produced a cluster of highly shared sequence variants as a technical artifact. Only TCR beta chains were sequenced in this cohort, and the absence of alpha or paired-chain data limited detectable features. The earlier analysis of almost 600 of the donors excluded some 15 rarely observed V segments, including chromosome 9 orphons, because counts were too low. In a later analysis, several top co-occurrence clusters were reported to appear linked to parvovirus B19, influenza, CMV and Epstein-Barr virus.

Receptor amplification or capture employed the immunoSEQ multiplex PCR assay. The multiplex PCR relied on a mix of 60 forward primers for TCR Vbeta segments and 13 reverse primers for TCR Jbeta segments. A multiplex PCR assay on genomic DNA amplified the CDR3 region of rearranged TCR beta genes. The amplified TCR beta libraries were sequenced on the Illumina HiSeq System as 87-base-pair reads. The paper's processing steps were these. In a later analysis, some 80 million unique TCR beta chains were counted across the roughly 610 repertoires, and approximately 11 million of these chains were shared by at least two donors. Raw reads were error-corrected and collapsed into unique sequences by a nearest-neighbor algorithm in which closely related sequences were merged to remove PCR and sequencing errors. Alignment of CDR3 sequences to IMGT reference sequences was used to assign V, D and J gene segments. For a sequence to be retained, at least a six-nucleotide match to both a V gene segment and a J gene segment was required. Rearrangements were classified as productive when the CDR3 lacked stop codons and remained in frame with V and J, and all other rearrangements were classified as non-productive. CDR3 was defined according to IMGT convention as the region running from the second conserved V-encoded cysteine to the conserved J-encoded phenylalanine. In an earlier analysis of around 600 of the donors, sequences lacking an unambiguous match to a single V gene segment were excluded. In an earlier analysis of around 590 of the donors, a V segment was called functional when productive rearrangements were above 56.7%, and segregating when the standard deviation between donors exceeded 5%. A statistical classification framework was built to diagnose cytomegalovirus status from the catalog of TCR beta chain sequences. V and J gene assignment, in a later analysis, came from comparing TCR nucleotide sequences with IMGT/GENE-DB human TR gene sequences. Using the TCRdist pipeline, a later analysis assigned CDR3 sequences along with most-parsimonious VDJ recombination scenarios. In a later analysis, every TCR beta chain was defined by the combination of its CDR3 amino acid sequence and its V-gene family, and reads without a unique V-gene family were dropped. A later analysis removed several hundred highly shared, low-generation-probability nucleotide sequences to deal with suspected cross-contamination and a sequencing artifact. A later analysis calculated a clonal expansion index for each public chain from normalized within-repertoire ranks of inferred template counts. A later analysis computed generation probabilities with a VDJ recombination model fitted to out-of-frame rearrangements, and checked the results against IGoR. In a later analysis, hypergeometric tests were used to score TCR-TCR, TCR-HLA and TCR-CMV co-occurrence, with a repertoire-size bias correction applied to TCR pairs. To estimate false discovery rates, a later analysis permuted the HLA or CMV assignments 20 times. In a later analysis, co-occurring TCRs were grouped using DBSCAN, and TCRdist sequence similarity was added for clustering within HLA-allele-positive subsets. Repertoires with fewer than 30,000 or more than 120,000 public chains were left out of co-occurrence clustering, as were five repertoires with anomalous nucleotide sharing. The table was pulled from immuneACCESS by TCRdb, which kept in-frame rearrangements only. Such tables lose some clones; where checked, under half of the loss comes from unresolved V genes, and the rest has no known cause. Clonal size and the V and J genes are those of that table, whereas D and trimming came from the DNA. A total of 150,000 to 180,000 clones appear in this sample, about 83% of them only once. Of the sample, roughly 4.2% falls within the top ten clones.

The cohort consisted of hundreds of healthy bone marrow donors. All cohort members were sampled while nominally healthy, although unrecorded immune exposures were likely present. The donor tested CMV seronegative and was one of the 352 seronegative cohort members. Every donor gave a peripheral blood sample, and the peripheral blood mononuclear cells from that sample were used for TCR beta sequencing. The Qiagen DNeasy Blood Extraction Kit was used to extract genomic DNA from the blood cell samples. This clone was picked up one time. Its antigen has not been determined. Base qualities are missing; no much larger clone stands one base away. The TCR was taken from a woman aged 40 to 55 in good health and CMV-seronegative. Sequenced input: PBMCs.

Here is the DNA: TGTGCCAGCAGTTTAGAGCGGAGCTCCTACGAGCAGTACTTC. The encoded protein is CASSLERSSYEQYF. The V and J segments used are TRBV27 and TRBJ2-7, with TRBD2 perhaps the D gene, on 5 matching bases. V is cut by 2 bases and J by 0 bases, and the space between the germline ends is 8 bases. The germline V gene encodes CDR1 MNHEY and CDR2 SMNVEV (reference sequence). The CDR3 spans 14 residues, from the cysteine through the phenylalanine. Only CDR3 DNA remains: 42 bases, in frame from the first base.